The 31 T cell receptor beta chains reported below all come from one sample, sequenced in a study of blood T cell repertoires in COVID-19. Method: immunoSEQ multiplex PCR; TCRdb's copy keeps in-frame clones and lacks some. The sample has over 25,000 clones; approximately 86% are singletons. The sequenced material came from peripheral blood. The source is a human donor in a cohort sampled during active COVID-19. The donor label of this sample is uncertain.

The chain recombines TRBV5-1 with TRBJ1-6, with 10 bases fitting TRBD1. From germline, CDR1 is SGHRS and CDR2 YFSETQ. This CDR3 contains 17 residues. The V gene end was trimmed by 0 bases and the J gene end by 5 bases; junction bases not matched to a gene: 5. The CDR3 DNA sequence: TGCGCCAGCAGCTTGGGGCCCGGGACAGGGGATAATTCACCCCTCCACTTT. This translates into CASSLGPGTGDNSPLHF. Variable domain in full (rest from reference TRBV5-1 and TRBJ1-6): KAGVTQTPRYLIKTRGQQVTLSCSPISGHRSVSWYQQTPGQGLQFLFEYFSETQRNKGNFPGRFSGRQFSNSRSEMNVSTLELGDSALYLCASSLGPGTGDNSPLHFGNGTRLTVT.

The CDR3 DNA follows: TGTGCCAGCAGCTTAGTTTCGGGAGCAACAGATACGCAGTATTTT. Residues: CASSLVSGATDTQYF. The chain carries TRBV11-2 and TRBJ2-3; D perhaps matches TRBD2 (6 bases). Trimming pared 1 base from V and 3 bases from J, leaving 11 bases between. The germline V gene has CDR1 SGHAT and CDR2 FQNNGV. The CDR3 sequence is 15 residues long. The variable domain in full, with the rest retrieved from reference TRBV11-2 and TRBJ2-3, is EAGVAQSPRYKIIEKRQSVAFWCNPISGHATLYWYQQILGQGPKLLIQFQNNGVVDDSQLPKDRFSAERLKGVDSTLKIQPAKLEDSAVYLCASSLVSGATDTQYFGPGTRLTVL.

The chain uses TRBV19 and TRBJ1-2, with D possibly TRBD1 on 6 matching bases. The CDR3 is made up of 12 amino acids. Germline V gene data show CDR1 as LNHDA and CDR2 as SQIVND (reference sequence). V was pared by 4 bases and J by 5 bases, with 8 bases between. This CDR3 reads CASSNREYGYTF. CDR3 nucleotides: TGTGCCAGTAGTAACAGGGAATATGGCTACACCTTC. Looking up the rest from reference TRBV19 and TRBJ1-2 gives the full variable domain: DGGITQSPKYLFRKEGQNVTLSCEQNLNHDAMYWYRQDPGQGLRLIYYSQIVNDFQKGDIAEGYSVSREKKESFPLTVTSAQKNPTAFYLCASSNREYGYTFGSGTRLTVV.

The DNA of the CDR3 is TGCGCCAGCAGCAGGACTAGCGGGGCCAATACGCAGTATTTT. Amino acids: CASSRTSGANTQYF. The chain couples TRBV5-1 to TRBJ2-3; 12 bases fit TRBD2. There are 14 residues in the CDR3. Germline CDR1 reads SGHRS; CDR2 reads YFSETQ. With 4 bases clipped from V and 7 bases from J, the junction kept 4 bases outside the gene matches.

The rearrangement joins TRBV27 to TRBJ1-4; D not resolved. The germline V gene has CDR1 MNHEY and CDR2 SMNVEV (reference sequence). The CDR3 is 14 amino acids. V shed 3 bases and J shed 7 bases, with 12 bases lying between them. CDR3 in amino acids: CASSFDSVGEKLFF. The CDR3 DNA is TGTGCCAGCAGTTTTGACTCGGTGGGTGAAAAACTGTTTTTT.

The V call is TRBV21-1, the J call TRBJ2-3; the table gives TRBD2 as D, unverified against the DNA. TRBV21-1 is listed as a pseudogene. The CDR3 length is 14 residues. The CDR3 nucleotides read TGTGCCAGCAGCAAAGCGCTTTGGACTGATACGCAGTATTTT. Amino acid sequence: CASSKALWTDTQYF.

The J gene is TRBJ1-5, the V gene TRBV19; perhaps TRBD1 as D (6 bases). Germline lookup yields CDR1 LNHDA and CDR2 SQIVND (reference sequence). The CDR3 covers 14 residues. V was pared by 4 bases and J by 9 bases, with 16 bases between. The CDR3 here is CASSTPDRRGPQHF. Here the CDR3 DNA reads TGTGCCAGTAGTACGCCAGACAGGAGAGGGCCCCAGCATTTT.

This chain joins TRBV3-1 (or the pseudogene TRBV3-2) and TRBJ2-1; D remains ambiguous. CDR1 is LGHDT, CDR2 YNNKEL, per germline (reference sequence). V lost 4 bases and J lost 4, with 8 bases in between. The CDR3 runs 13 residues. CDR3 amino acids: CASSRALYNEQFF. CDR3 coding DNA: TGTGCCAGCAGCCGGGCTTTGTACAATGAGCAGTTCTTC.

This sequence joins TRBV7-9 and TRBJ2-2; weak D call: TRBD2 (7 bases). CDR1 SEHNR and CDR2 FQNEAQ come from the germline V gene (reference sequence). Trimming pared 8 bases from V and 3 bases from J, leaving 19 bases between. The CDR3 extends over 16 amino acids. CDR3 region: CASSKRGGGDTGELFF. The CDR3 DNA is TGTGCCAGCTCAAAAAGGGGGGGCGGAGACACCGGGGAGCTGTTTTTT.

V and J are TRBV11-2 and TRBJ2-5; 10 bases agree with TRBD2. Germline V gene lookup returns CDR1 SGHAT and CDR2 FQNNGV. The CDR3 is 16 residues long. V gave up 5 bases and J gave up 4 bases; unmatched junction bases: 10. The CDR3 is CASSQGLAEAGETQYF. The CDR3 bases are TGTGCCAGCAGCCAAGGACTAGCGGAGGCGGGAGAGACCCAGTACTTC.

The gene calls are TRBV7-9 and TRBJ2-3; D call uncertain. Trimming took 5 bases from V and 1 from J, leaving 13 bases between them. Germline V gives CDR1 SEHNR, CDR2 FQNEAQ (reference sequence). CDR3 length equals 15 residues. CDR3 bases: TGTGCCAGCAGCCCGCCTATAGAGGGCACAGATACGCAGTATTTT. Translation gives CASSPPIEGTDTQYF.

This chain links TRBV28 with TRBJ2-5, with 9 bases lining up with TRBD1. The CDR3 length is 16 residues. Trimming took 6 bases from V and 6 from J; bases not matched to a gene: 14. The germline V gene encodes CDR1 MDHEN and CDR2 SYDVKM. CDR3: CASSSTGTGFVKTQYF. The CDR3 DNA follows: TGTGCCAGCAGCTCCACCGGGACAGGGTTCGTAAAGACCCAGTACTTC.

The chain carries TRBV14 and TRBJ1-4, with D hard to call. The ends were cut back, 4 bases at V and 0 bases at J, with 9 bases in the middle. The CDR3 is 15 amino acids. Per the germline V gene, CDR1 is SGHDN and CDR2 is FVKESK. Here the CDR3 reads CASSPYGSTNEKLFF. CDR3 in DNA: TGTGCCAGCAGCCCATACGGGTCAACTAATGAAAAACTGTTTTTT.

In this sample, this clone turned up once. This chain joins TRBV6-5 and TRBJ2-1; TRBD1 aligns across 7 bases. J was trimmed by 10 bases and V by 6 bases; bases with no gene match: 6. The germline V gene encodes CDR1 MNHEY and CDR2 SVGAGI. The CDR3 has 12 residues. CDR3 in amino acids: CASRRIGGEQFF. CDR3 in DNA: TGTGCCAGCAGACGGATAGGGGGCGAGCAGTTCTTC.

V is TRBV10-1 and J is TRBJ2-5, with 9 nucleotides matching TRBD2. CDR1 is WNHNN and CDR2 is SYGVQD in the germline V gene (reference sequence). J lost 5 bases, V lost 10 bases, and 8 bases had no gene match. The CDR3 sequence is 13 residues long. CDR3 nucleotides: TGCGCCACCAGCGGGGGGCGGAGTGAGACCCAGTACTTC. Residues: CATSGGRSETQYF.

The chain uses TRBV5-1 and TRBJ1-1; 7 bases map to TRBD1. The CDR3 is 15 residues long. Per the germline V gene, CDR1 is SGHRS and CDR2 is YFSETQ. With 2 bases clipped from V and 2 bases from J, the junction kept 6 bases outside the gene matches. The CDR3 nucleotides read TGCGCCAGCAGCTTATCCGGGACAGCAAACACTGAAGCTTTCTTT. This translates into CASSLSGTANTEAFF.

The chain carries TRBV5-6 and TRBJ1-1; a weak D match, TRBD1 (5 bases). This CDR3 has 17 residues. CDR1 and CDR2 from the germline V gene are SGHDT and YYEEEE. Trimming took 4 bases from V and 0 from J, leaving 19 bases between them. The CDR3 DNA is TGTGCCAGCAGCCTCCTTCCGTTGGACACCTTGAACACTGAAGCTTTCTTT. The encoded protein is CASSLLPLDTLNTEAFF.

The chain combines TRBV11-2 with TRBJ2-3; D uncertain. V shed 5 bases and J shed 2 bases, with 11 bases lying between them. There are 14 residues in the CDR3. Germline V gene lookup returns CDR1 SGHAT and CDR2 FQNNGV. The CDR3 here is CASSPPTTTDTQYF. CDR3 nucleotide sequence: TGTGCCAGCAGCCCGCCGACAACCACAGATACGCAGTATTTT.

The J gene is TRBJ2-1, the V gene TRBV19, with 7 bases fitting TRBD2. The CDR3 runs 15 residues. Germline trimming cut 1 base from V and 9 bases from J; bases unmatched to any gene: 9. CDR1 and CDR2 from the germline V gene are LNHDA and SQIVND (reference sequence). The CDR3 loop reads CASSIGGSLSGEQFF. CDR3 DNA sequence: TGTGCCAGTAGTATAGGCGGGAGCCTCTCTGGTGAGCAGTTCTTC.

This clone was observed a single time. The CDR3 DNA is TGTGCCAGCAGTTTATACAGTCCCAAAAACATTCAGTACTTC. This translates into CASSLYSPKNIQYF. This chain joins TRBV28 and TRBJ2-4; D remains unclear. The V and J ends lost 1 base and 2 bases respectively, with 6 bases between them. Looked up from germline, CDR1 is MDHEN and CDR2 is SYDVKM. This CDR3 comprises 14 residues. Full variable domain (missing parts from reference TRBV28 and TRBJ2-4): DVKVTQSSRYLVKRTGEKVFLECVQDMDHENMFWYRQDPGLGLRLIYFSYDVKMKEKGDIPEGYSVSREKKERFSLILESASTNQTSMYLCASSLYSPKNIQYFGAGTRLSVL.

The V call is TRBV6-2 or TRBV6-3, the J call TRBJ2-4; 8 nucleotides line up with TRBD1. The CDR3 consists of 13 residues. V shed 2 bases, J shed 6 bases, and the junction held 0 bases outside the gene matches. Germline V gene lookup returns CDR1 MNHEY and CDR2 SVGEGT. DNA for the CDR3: TGTGCCAGCAGTTACGACAGGGGAAACATTCAGTACTTC. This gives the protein CASSYDRGNIQYF.

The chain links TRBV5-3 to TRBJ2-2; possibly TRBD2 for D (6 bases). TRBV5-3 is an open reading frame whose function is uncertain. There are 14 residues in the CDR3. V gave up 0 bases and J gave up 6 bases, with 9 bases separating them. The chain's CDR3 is CARSLAGEAGELFF. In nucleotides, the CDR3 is TGTGCCAGAAGCTTGGCGGGAGAGGCCGGGGAGCTGTTTTTT.

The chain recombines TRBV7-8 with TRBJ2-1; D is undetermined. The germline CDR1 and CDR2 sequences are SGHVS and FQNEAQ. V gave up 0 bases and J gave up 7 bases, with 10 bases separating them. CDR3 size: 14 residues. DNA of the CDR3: TGTGCCAGCAGCTTAGCGTTCGTCGAGAATGAGCAGTTCTTC. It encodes CASSLAFVENEQFF.

The DNA of the CDR3 is TGTGCCAGCAGCTTGGTTGGGTTAGCCGGATCCTACGAGCAGTACTTC. Translation gives CASSLVGLAGSYEQYF. The chain combines TRBV5-6 with TRBJ2-7; no definite D call. The CDR3 runs to 16 residues. Trimming stripped 0 bases from V and 1 base from J, with 14 bases between. Germline assignment: CDR1 SGHDT and CDR2 YYEEEE.

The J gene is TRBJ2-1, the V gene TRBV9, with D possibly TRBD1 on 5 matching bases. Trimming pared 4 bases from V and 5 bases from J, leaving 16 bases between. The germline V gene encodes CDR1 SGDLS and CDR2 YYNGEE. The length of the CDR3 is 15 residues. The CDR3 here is CASSPRGQLNNEQFF. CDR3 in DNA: TGTGCCAGCAGCCCACGAGGACAACTAAACAATGAGCAGTTCTTC.

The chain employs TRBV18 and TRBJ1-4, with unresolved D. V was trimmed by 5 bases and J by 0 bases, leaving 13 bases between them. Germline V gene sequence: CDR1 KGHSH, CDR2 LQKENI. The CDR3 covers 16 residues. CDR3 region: CASSLSTLTTNEKLFF. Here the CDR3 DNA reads TGTGCCAGCTCATTGTCCACATTAACAACTAATGAAAAACTGTTTTTT.

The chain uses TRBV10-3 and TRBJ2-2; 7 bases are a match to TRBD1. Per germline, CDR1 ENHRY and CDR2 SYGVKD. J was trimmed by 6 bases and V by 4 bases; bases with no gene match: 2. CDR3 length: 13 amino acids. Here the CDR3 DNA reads TGTGCCATCAGTGGCCAGGGGGCCGGGGAGCTGTTTTTT. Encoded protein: CAISGQGAGELFF.

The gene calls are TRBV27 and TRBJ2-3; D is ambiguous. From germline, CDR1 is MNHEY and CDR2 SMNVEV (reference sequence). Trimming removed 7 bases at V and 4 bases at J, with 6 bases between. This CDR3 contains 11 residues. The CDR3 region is CASILADTQYF. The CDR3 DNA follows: TGTGCCAGCATCCTTGCAGATACGCAGTATTTT.

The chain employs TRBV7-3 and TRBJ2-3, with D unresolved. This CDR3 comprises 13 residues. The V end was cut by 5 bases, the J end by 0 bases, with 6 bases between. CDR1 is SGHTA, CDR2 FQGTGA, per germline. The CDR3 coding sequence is TGTGCCAGCAGCGCTACTAGCACAGATACGCAGTATTTT. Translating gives CASSATSTDTQYF.

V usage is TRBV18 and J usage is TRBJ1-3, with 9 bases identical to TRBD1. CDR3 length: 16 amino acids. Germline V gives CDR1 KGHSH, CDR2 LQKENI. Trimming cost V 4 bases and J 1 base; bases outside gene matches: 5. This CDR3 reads CASSQGQGPSGNTIYF. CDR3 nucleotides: TGTGCCAGCTCACAGGGACAGGGACCTTCTGGAAACACCATATATTTT.

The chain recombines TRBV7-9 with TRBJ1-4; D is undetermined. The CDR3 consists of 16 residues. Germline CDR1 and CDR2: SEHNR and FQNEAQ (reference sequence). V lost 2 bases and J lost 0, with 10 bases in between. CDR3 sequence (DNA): TGTGCCAGCAGCTTACTAGCGAATCCAACTAATGAAAAACTGTTTTTT. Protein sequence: CASSLLANPTNEKLFF.